A selection of T cell receptor beta chains follows, all from one sample in a study of T-cell memory formation after mild COVID-19. From the 5' RACE reads, TCRdb called clonotypes with MiXCR, one entry per CDR3 protein. In the table there are under 350,000 distinct CDR3 sequences, about a sixth of which are singletons. The source material was PBMCs or a T cell subset sorted from them (not recorded which). Receptor source: a man younger than 35 who had mild COVID-19 (a few samples of this study predate the infection). Cell type and time point are not known. Both conserved end residues are part of each CDR3. D genes are given only for firm matches. Clone size is not always given. Where it is, it says once, few, many or a class for expanded clones.

D: -; V: TRBV6-5; J: TRBJ2-2; size: -; DNA: TGTGCCAGCAGTTATCAGGCGACCGGGGAGCTGTTTTTT; CDR3: CASSYQATGELFF
D: -; V: TRBV27; J: TRBJ2-1; size: few; DNA: TGTGCCAGCAGTTTCAGGGGTCTTGAGCAGTTCTTC; CDR3: CASSFRGLEQFF
D: TRBD2; V: TRBV7-9; J: TRBJ2-2; size: -; DNA: TGTGTTCAGACTAGCGGGGGCGCGAACACCGGGGAGCTGTTTTTT; CDR3: CVQTSGGANTGELFF
D: TRBD1; V: TRBV10-3; J: TRBJ1-6; size: -; DNA: TGTGCCACCGGGACAGGGGGAGGTTCACCCCTCCACTTT; CDR3: CATGTGGGSPLHF
D: -; V: TRBV7-2; J: TRBJ1-6; size: few; DNA: TGTGCCAGCATGCCCCCGGGACATCCCAATTCACCCCTCCACTTT; CDR3: CASMPPGHPNSPLHF
D: TRBD1; V: TRBV6-2/TRBV6-3; J: TRBJ2-1; size: -; DNA: TGTGCCAGCAGTTTCGACAGGGCTTCTGGGCAGTTATTC; CDR3: CASSFDRASGQLF
D: -; V: TRBV12-3/TRBV12-4; J: TRBJ1-2; size: many; DNA: TGTGCCAGCAGCCCATTCAACAGGGTCTATGGCTACACCTTC; CDR3: CASSPFNRVYGYTF
D: -; V: TRBV29-1; J: TRBJ2-3; size: few; DNA: TGCAGCGCCGCCCTGACGGCTAGCGCCACAGATACGCAGTATTTT; CDR3: CSAALTASATDTQYF
D: -; V: TRBV30; J: TRBJ2-7; size: -; DNA: TGTGCCTGGATAAGGACCGTTTCCTACGAGCAGTACTTC; CDR3: CAWIRTVSYEQYF
D: TRBD1; V: TRBV7-2; J: TRBJ1-2; size: few; DNA: TGTGCCAGCAGCCGGGAGGGGACAGGGTCTGGCTACACCTTC; CDR3: CASSREGTGSGYTF
D: -; V: TRBV6-5; J: TRBJ1-6; size: -; DNA: TGTGCCAGCAAGAACGGCGGATCAGGACAGTATAATTCACCCCTCCACTTT; CDR3: CASKNGGSGQYNSPLHF
D: -; V: TRBV3-1; J: TRBJ1-2; size: many; DNA: TGTGCCAGCAGCCAAGGCCGGGGGGTGGAGTATGGCTACACCTTC; CDR3: CASSQGRGVEYGYTF
D: -; V: TRBV12-3/TRBV12-4; J: TRBJ2-1; size: few; DNA: TGTGCCAGCACTATGGTGGGGGGGACAGTACCGGGTGTAGGCAATGAGCAGTTCTTC; CDR3: CASTMVGGTVPGVGNEQFF
D: -; V: TRBV4-3; J: TRBJ2-1; size: few; DNA: TGCGCCAGCAGCCAAGCGGGCGGTATTGGATACAATGAGCAGTTCTTC; CDR3: CASSQAGGIGYNEQFF
D: -; V: TRBV7-6; J: TRBJ2-1; size: few; DNA: TGTGCCAGCAGCTCAGAAAGCTCCTACAATGAGCAGTTCTTC; CDR3: CASSSESSYNEQFF
D: TRBD2; V: TRBV7-9; J: TRBJ2-1; size: -; DNA: TGTGCCAGCAGGGGGGGGAGGAATGAGCAGTTCTTC; CDR3: CASRGGRNEQFF
D: -; V: TRBV12-3/TRBV12-4; J: TRBJ1-6; size: few; DNA: TGTGCCAGCAGTGGGCCTCGGTCACCCCTCCACTTT; CDR3: CASSGPRSPLHF
D: -; V: TRBV6-1; J: TRBJ2-7; size: few; DNA: TGTGCCAGCACGGTGAACTACGAGCAGTACTTC; CDR3: CASTVNYEQYF
D: TRBD1; V: TRBV6-2/TRBV6-3; J: TRBJ1-2; size: -; DNA: TGTGCCAGCAGTCTGCAGGGACAGAACTATGGCTACACCTTC; CDR3: CASSLQGQNYGYTF
D: TRBD1; V: TRBV20-1; J: TRBJ1-6; size: -; DNA: TGCAGTCAGAGGGACAGAGAAAATTCACCCCTCCACTTT; CDR3: CSQRDRENSPLHF
D: -; V: TRBV6-5; J: TRBJ1-4; size: -; DNA: TGTGCCAGCAGTTACGCCGCTGGCGATGAAAAACTGTTTTTT; CDR3: CASSYAAGDEKLFF
D: TRBD1; V: TRBV19; J: TRBJ1-1; size: few; DNA: TGTGCCAGTAGTGACTTCGGACAGGGGGGCACTGAAGCTTTCTTT; CDR3: CASSDFGQGGTEAFF
D: -; V: TRBV5-6; J: TRBJ1-2; size: few; DNA: TGTGCCAGCAGCGTGAACACCGGTTATGACTATGGCTACACCTTC; CDR3: CASSVNTGYDYGYTF
D: -; V: TRBV12-3/TRBV12-4; J: TRBJ2-5; size: many; DNA: TGTGCCAGCAGTCGAAGGGGCAGGGAAGAGACCCAGTACTTC; CDR3: CASSRRGREETQYF
D: TRBD2; V: TRBV23-1; J: TRBJ2-1; size: -; DNA: TGCGCCCTCGGGGGGGCTTTCGATGAGCAGTTCTTC; CDR3: CALGGAFDEQFF